This is a list of T cell receptor beta chains from one sample in a study of T cell responses to AZD1222 COVID-19 vaccine. Data came from immunoSEQ multiplex PCR; TCRdb stores just in-frame clones and leaves some out. The data contain 150,000 to 200,000 clones, just over 90% of them singletons. The sample was peripheral blood, taken on day 0 of AZD1222 vaccination. Receptor source: an adult in good health. CDR3s include the opening cysteine and the closing phenylalanine or tryptophan. A D gene is named only where the DNA matches it firmly. Clone size is not always given. Where it is, it says once, few, many or a class for expanded clones.

clone size: -
V gene: TRBV30
D gene: -
J gene: TRBJ1-1
CDR3 protein: CAWSVMGGGNTEAFF
CDR3 DNA: TGTGCCTGGAGTGTAATGGGTGGAGGGAACACTGAAGCTTTCTTT

clone size: -
V gene: TRBV3-1/TRBV3-2
D gene: -
J gene: TRBJ2-2
CDR3 protein: CASSQGFSDTGELFF
CDR3 DNA: TGTGCCAGCAGCCAAGGGTTTTCGGACACCGGGGAGCTGTTTTTT

clone size: -
V gene: TRBV6-1
D gene: -
J gene: TRBJ1-2
CDR3 protein: CASSVVVTGVFNYGYTF
CDR3 DNA: TGTGCCAGCAGTGTCGTTGTCACGGGGGTATTTAACTATGGCTACACCTTC

clone size: -
V gene: TRBV5-5
D gene: TRBD1
J gene: TRBJ2-6
CDR3 protein: CASCDRGSGANVLTF
CDR3 DNA: TGTGCCAGCTGCGACAGGGGCTCTGGGGCCAACGTCCTGACTTTC

clone size: -
V gene: TRBV5-6
D gene: -
J gene: TRBJ1-5
CDR3 protein: CASSFNGGSPQPQHF
CDR3 DNA: TGTGCCAGCAGCTTCAACGGTGGATCCCCTCAGCCCCAGCATTTT

clone size: -
V gene: TRBV5-4
D gene: -
J gene: TRBJ2-7
CDR3 protein: CASSSHPPAGEQYF
CDR3 DNA: TGTGCCAGCAGCTCCCACCCACCAGCGGGCGAGCAGTACTTC

clone size: -
V gene: TRBV2
D gene: -
J gene: TRBJ1-2
CDR3 protein: CASSEIEVTNYGYTF
CDR3 DNA: TGTGCCAGCAGTGAGATCGAGGTTACTAACTATGGCTACACCTTC

clone size: once
V gene: TRBV5-4
D gene: -
J gene: TRBJ1-2
CDR3 protein: CATAPYEANYGYTF
CDR3 DNA: TGTGCCACGGCCCCGTATGAAGCTAACTATGGCTACACCTTC

clone size: once
V gene: TRBV15
D gene: -
J gene: TRBJ1-1
CDR3 protein: CATSRHTEANTEAFF
CDR3 DNA: TGTGCCACCAGCAGACACACAGAGGCGAACACTGAAGCTTTCTTT

clone size: -
V gene: TRBV9
D gene: -
J gene: TRBJ1-3
CDR3 protein: CASSAGGSSGNTIYF
CDR3 DNA: TGTGCCAGCAGCGCAGGAGGGAGCTCTGGAAACACCATATATTTT

clone size: -
V gene: TRBV5-4
D gene: -
J gene: TRBJ1-1
CDR3 protein: CASSFPNTEAFF
CDR3 DNA: TGTGCCAGCAGCTTCCCGAACACTGAAGCTTTCTTT

clone size: -
V gene: TRBV3-1/TRBV3-2
D gene: -
J gene: TRBJ1-4
CDR3 protein: CASSRLPGEKLFF
CDR3 DNA: TGTGCCAGCAGCCGCCTGCCAGGAGAAAAACTGTTTTTT

clone size: -
V gene: TRBV6-5
D gene: -
J gene: TRBJ2-5
CDR3 protein: CATNRDPGPGTQYF
CDR3 DNA: TGTGCCACCAACCGGGACCCGGGGCCAGGGACCCAGTACTTC

clone size: -
V gene: TRBV19
D gene: TRBD1
J gene: TRBJ1-2
CDR3 protein: CASSIEGQDLPAYGYTF
CDR3 DNA: TGTGCCAGTAGTATAGAAGGACAGGACCTACCCGCCTATGGCTACACCTTC

clone size: -
V gene: TRBV6-5
D gene: TRBD1
J gene: TRBJ1-1
CDR3 protein: CASSYSRTGGPEAFF
CDR3 DNA: TGTGCCAGCAGTTATTCCCGGACAGGCGGGCCAGAAGCTTTCTTT

clone size: -
V gene: TRBV14
D gene: -
J gene: TRBJ2-1
CDR3 protein: CASSQVAGGYNEQFF
CDR3 DNA: TGTGCCAGCAGCCAAGTTGCGGGTGGCTACAATGAGCAGTTCTTC

clone size: -
V gene: TRBV19
D gene: -
J gene: TRBJ1-5
CDR3 protein: CASSPPTGTWPQHF
CDR3 DNA: TGTGCCAGTAGTCCCCCGACGGGGACGTGGCCCCAGCATTTT

clone size: once
V gene: TRBV15
D gene: TRBD1
J gene: TRBJ2-1
CDR3 protein: CATSRLQGPRYNEQFF
CDR3 DNA: TGTGCCACCAGCAGATTACAGGGGCCTCGCTACAATGAGCAGTTCTTC

clone size: -
V gene: TRBV7-9
D gene: TRBD1
J gene: TRBJ2-7
CDR3 protein: CASSIGTVGPYEQYF
CDR3 DNA: TGTGCCAGCAGCATCGGGACAGTGGGTCCCTACGAGCAGTACTTC

clone size: -
V gene: TRBV11-3
D gene: TRBD1
J gene: TRBJ2-5
CDR3 protein: CASSPRQGNHQETQYF
CDR3 DNA: TGTGCCAGCAGCCCTCGACAGGGGAACCACCAAGAGACCCAGTACTTC

clone size: once
V gene: TRBV6-2/TRBV6-3
D gene: -
J gene: TRBJ2-1
CDR3 protein: CASSYERNEQFF
CDR3 DNA: TGTGCCAGCAGTTATGAGCGGAATGAGCAGTTCTTC

clone size: -
V gene: TRBV30
D gene: -
J gene: TRBJ2-3
CDR3 protein: CAWSVPSGTRTDTQYF
CDR3 DNA: TGTGCCTGGAGTGTCCCATCCGGGACCCGCACAGATACGCAGTATTTT

clone size: -
V gene: TRBV2
D gene: TRBD1
J gene: TRBJ1-6
CDR3 protein: CASALTGGNSPLHF
CDR3 DNA: TGTGCCAGCGCCCTGACAGGGGGTAATTCACCCCTCCACTTT

clone size: -
V gene: TRBV19
D gene: TRBD1
J gene: TRBJ1-6
CDR3 protein: CASSLSAGQGRNSPLHF
CDR3 DNA: TGTGCCAGTAGTTTATCGGCGGGACAGGGACGGAATTCACCCCTCCACTTT

clone size: once
V gene: TRBV3-1/TRBV3-2
D gene: -
J gene: TRBJ1-5
CDR3 protein: CASSQDSSYSNQPQHF
CDR3 DNA: TGTGCCAGCAGCCAAGACAGCAGTTATAGCAATCAGCCCCAGCATTTT

clone size: -
V gene: TRBV28
D gene: -
J gene: TRBJ1-6
CDR3 protein: CASTAPPGVGNSPLHF
CDR3 DNA: TGTGCCAGCACCGCCCCCCCGGGAGTAGGTAATTCACCCCTCCACTTT

clone size: -
V gene: TRBV28
D gene: -
J gene: TRBJ2-5
CDR3 protein: CASGVVLETQYF
CDR3 DNA: TGTGCCAGCGGGGTGGTTTTGGAGACCCAGTACTTC

clone size: -
V gene: TRBV5-1
D gene: -
J gene: TRBJ1-1
CDR3 protein: CASSFGPGALGAFF
CDR3 DNA: TGCGCCAGCAGCTTCGGACCAGGGGCCCTTGGAGCTTTCTTT

clone size: -
V gene: TRBV19
D gene: -
J gene: TRBJ2-3
CDR3 protein: CAWRPSTDTQYF
CDR3 DNA: TGTGCCTGGAGGCCTAGCACAGATACGCAGTATTTT

clone size: once
V gene: TRBV3-1/TRBV3-2
D gene: TRBD2
J gene: TRBJ2-3
CDR3 protein: CASSPHELAGGINTDTQYF
CDR3 DNA: TGTGCCAGCAGCCCCCATGAACTAGCGGGAGGGATAAACACAGATACGCAGTATTTT

clone size: once
V gene: TRBV4-1
D gene: -
J gene: TRBJ1-1
CDR3 protein: CASRNQGFRTEAFF
CDR3 DNA: TGCGCCAGCAGAAATCAGGGGTTCCGAACTGAAGCTTTCTTT

clone size: -
V gene: TRBV5-5
D gene: TRBD2
J gene: TRBJ2-1
CDR3 protein: CASSSTSGTWNNEQFF
CDR3 DNA: TGTGCCAGCAGCTCCACTAGCGGGACTTGGAACAATGAGCAGTTCTTC

clone size: -
V gene: TRBV5-5
D gene: TRBD1
J gene: TRBJ1-1
CDR3 protein: CAFRQGADSVNTEAFF
CDR3 DNA: TGTGCCTTCCGACAGGGGGCGGATTCGGTGAACACTGAAGCTTTCTTT

clone size: -
V gene: TRBV5-6
D gene: TRBD1
J gene: TRBJ1-4
CDR3 protein: CASSLAGTDNEKLFF
CDR3 DNA: TGTGCCAGCAGCTTGGCCGGGACAGATAATGAAAAACTGTTTTTT

clone size: -
V gene: TRBV7-9
D gene: -
J gene: TRBJ1-1
CDR3 protein: CASSLLRTEAFF
CDR3 DNA: TGTGCCAGCAGCTTATTAAGGACTGAAGCTTTCTTT

clone size: -
V gene: TRBV11-2
D gene: TRBD1
J gene: TRBJ1-2
CDR3 protein: CASSRGQGNYGYTF
CDR3 DNA: TGTGCCAGCAGCCGGGGACAGGGAAACTATGGCTACACCTTC

clone size: -
V gene: TRBV9
D gene: TRBD2
J gene: TRBJ2-5
CDR3 protein: CASSVGTSGETQYF
CDR3 DNA: TGTGCCAGCAGCGTCGGGACTAGCGGAGAGACCCAGTACTTC

clone size: -
V gene: TRBV7-9
D gene: -
J gene: TRBJ1-6
CDR3 protein: CASSNPRTEINSPLHF
CDR3 DNA: TGTGCCAGCAGCAATCCCCGGACGGAGATTAATTCACCCCTCCACTTT

clone size: few
V gene: TRBV5-1
D gene: -
J gene: TRBJ2-2
CDR3 protein: CASSWGHRDNMAGELFF
CDR3 DNA: TGCGCCAGCAGCTGGGGGCACCGGGACAACATGGCCGGGGAGCTGTTTTTT

clone size: -
V gene: TRBV10-1
D gene: -
J gene: TRBJ1-1
CDR3 protein: CASSEMVDPNTEAFF
CDR3 DNA: TGCGCCAGCAGTGAAATGGTGGATCCGAACACTGAAGCTTTCTTT

clone size: -
V gene: TRBV27
D gene: -
J gene: TRBJ1-2
CDR3 protein: CASLGTGPPGTGIYGYTF
CDR3 DNA: TGTGCCAGTTTAGGGACTGGACCGCCAGGAACGGGAATCTATGGCTACACCTTC